The 24 T cell receptor beta chains reported below all come from one sample, sequenced in a study of glioma-infiltrating T cells. The iRepertoire nested amplicon-rescue multiplex PCR amplified TCR alpha and beta CDR3s from RNA. TCRdb redid the calling of the multiplex PCR reads with MiXCR, one entry per CDR3 protein. The sample shows about 410,000 distinct CDR3 sequences, 35% to 45% of them seen only once. The specimen was glioma tissue, nonneoplastic brain tissue, or PBMCs (not recorded which). The receptors derive from a human donor with low-grade glioma or glioblastoma, undergoing nonglioma brain surgery, or in good health (not recorded which).

Only a few counts were recorded for this clonotype. The CDR3 spells CASSIGAWGSSYNEQFF. CDR3 in DNA: TGTGCCAGCTCTATAGGGGCGTGGGGCAGCTCCTACAATGAGCAGTTCTTC. The J gene is TRBJ2-1, the V gene TRBV28; the D gene is possibly TRBD1 (5 bases). V was clipped by 8 bases and J by 0 bases, with 20 bases between them. This CDR3 contains 17 residues. The V gene's germline CDR1 is MDHEN and CDR2 SYDVKM.

Notes on this clonotype: A read error may account for a junction end that differs from germline. V is TRBV13 and J is TRBJ2-5; TRBD1 aligns across 8 bases. The V gene's germline CDR1 is PRHDT and CDR2 FYEKMQ (reference sequence). CDR3 length: 16 residues. CDR3 DNA sequence: TGTGCCAGCAGCGTAGGACAGGGCTATAGCACAGAGACCCAGTACTTC. It codes for CASSVGQGYSTETQYF.

The sample holds one count of this clonotype. It may be a read error: a sequence one base away is much more abundant. Here the CDR3 reads CSASIPGVADTRYF. For the CDR3, the DNA is TGCAGTGCCTCCATTCCGGGAGTGGCAGATACGCGGTATTTT. The V and J genes are TRBV20-1 and TRBJ2-3; D is possibly TRBD2 (6 bases). This CDR3 is built from 14 residues. The germline V gene encodes CDR1 DFQATT and CDR2 SNEGSKA (reference sequence).

The CDR3 region is CASSQHRQQETQYF. DNA for the CDR3: TGTGCCAGCAGCCAACATCGGCAGCAAGAGACCCAGTACTTC. This chain connects TRBV4-2 to TRBJ2-5; D unresolved. The germline V gene encodes CDR1 LGHNA and CDR2 YNFKEQ. The CDR3 has 14 amino acids. Trimming shortened V by 2 bases and J by 2 bases, and 9 bases separated the two germline ends.

This clonotype was counted many times. The rearrangement links TRBV27 to TRBJ2-3, with 10 bases lining up with TRBD2. The CDR3 is 16 residues long. The germline V gene has CDR1 MNHEY and CDR2 SMNVEV (reference sequence). The J segment lost 8 bases and the V segment lost 5 bases, leaving 13 bases of the junction unmatched. For the CDR3, the DNA is TGTGCCAGCAGTCGAGAGAGCGGGAGGGCCATGGCTACGCAGTATTTT. It translates to CASSRESGRAMATQYF.

The V call is TRBV19, the J call TRBJ2-7; 9 positions match TRBD2. The germline V gene has CDR1 LNHDA and CDR2 SQIVND (reference sequence). Germline trimming cut 2 bases from V and 7 bases from J; bases unmatched to any gene: 12. The CDR3 sequence is 16 residues long. Here the CDR3 reads CASSIYSGSPKGEQYF. CDR3 bases: TGTGCCAGTAGTATATATAGCGGGAGCCCGAAGGGGGAGCAGTACTTC.

V usage is TRBV6-1 and J usage is TRBJ1-2, with D perhaps matching TRBD1 (5 bases). The CDR3 is 16 amino acids. V was pared by 6 bases and J by 5 bases, with 22 bases between. Germline CDR1 MNHNS, CDR2 SASEGT. CDR3 sequence reads: CASSPVAGLLSYGYTF. The CDR3 DNA is TGTGCCAGCAGCCCTGTGGCAGGGCTCCTTTCTTATGGCTACACCTTC.

Note on this clonotype: A much larger clone sits a single nucleotide away, making a read error possible. This rearrangement joins TRBV20-1 to TRBJ1-2; D is possibly TRBD1 (6 bases). Germline CDR1 DFQATT, CDR2 SNEGSKA (reference sequence). This CDR3 has 14 amino acids. The CDR3 DNA follows: TGCGGTGCTATACAGGGCTCCGGGAACTATGGCTACACCTTC. Encoded protein: CGAIQGSGNYGYTF.

J is TRBJ1-1 and V is TRBV9, with unresolved D. CDR1 SGDLS and CDR2 YYNGEE come from the germline V gene. V was clipped by 1 base and J by 0 bases, with 4 bases between them. CDR3 length: 13 amino acids. The DNA for the CDR3 is TGTGCCAGCAGCGTAATAATGAACACTGAAGCTTTCTTT. The encoded protein is CASSVIMNTEAFF.

This clonotype appeared a few times. An end of the junction does not agree with germline; a read error may underlie this. This sequence joins TRBV12-3 or TRBV12-4 and TRBJ1-6; no clear D gene. CDR3 length: 13 amino acids. The CDR3 sequence: CASRTSSSSPLHF. The CDR3 DNA follows: TGTGCTAGCAGGACCAGCTCGAGTTCACCCCTCCACTTT.

This clonotype appeared many times. The chain employs TRBV6-2 or TRBV6-3 and TRBJ2-1, with no clear D. Germline values: CDR1 MNHEY, CDR2 SVGEGT. The V end lost 2 bases, the J end lost 0 bases, and 11 bases lay between the germline ends. This CDR3 is 16 amino acids long. This chain's CDR3 is CASSYRAAHSYNEQFF. CDR3 DNA: TGTGCCAGCAGTTACCGAGCAGCGCACTCCTACAATGAGCAGTTCTTC.

This clonotype was counted only a few times. V is TRBV5-1 and J is TRBJ1-1, with a tentative D call TRBD1 (6 bases). Germline CDR1 SGHRS, CDR2 YFSETQ. This CDR3 has 13 amino acids. V was clipped by 5 bases and J by 3 bases, with 11 bases between them. Here the CDR3 reads CASRWGQDTEAFF. The CDR3 nucleotides are TGCGCCAGCAGGTGGGGGCAGGACACTGAAGCTTTCTTT.

This chain joins TRBV14 and TRBJ1-1; TRBD1 aligns across 7 bases. V dropped 3 bases and J dropped 1; count of bases not matched to a gene: 8. The CDR3 runs 16 residues. Germline CDR1 and CDR2: SGHDN and FVKESK. CDR3 nucleotide sequence: TGTGCCAGCAGCCAGAAGTACAGGGGTAGGAACACTGAAGCTTTCTTT. Translation: CASSQKYRGRNTEAFF.

Regarding this clonotype: A much more abundant neighbour one base away suggests this may be a read error. Likely a read error: the CDR3 ends without its conserved phenylalanine or tryptophan. This chain connects TRBV28 to TRBJ2-3; D is ambiguous. Germline CDR1 MDHEN, CDR2 SYDVKM. Trimming removed 3 bases at V and 4 bases at J, with 5 bases between. This CDR3 contains 12 residues. CDR3: CASSFRPDTQYI. CDR3 DNA: TGTGCCAGCAGTTTCCGGCCAGATACGCAGTATATT.

This clonotype was observed many times. The rearrangement uses TRBV4-2 and TRBJ1-1, with D tentatively TRBD1 (5 bases). Per the germline V gene, CDR1 is LGHNA and CDR2 is YNFKEQ. Trimming removed 0 bases at V and 5 bases at J, with 10 bases between. The CDR3 is 14 amino acids. CDR3 nucleotide sequence: TGTGCCAGCAGCCAAGAGGGGGGTGGGACTGAAGCTTTCTTT. This translates into CASSQEGGGTEAFF.

V usage is TRBV10-3 and J usage is TRBJ2-5; D gene ambiguous. V lost 6 bases and J lost 4, with 15 bases in between. Germline assignment: CDR1 ENHRY and CDR2 SYGVKD. CDR3 length: 14 amino acids. The CDR3 is CAIRPVGLPETQYF. Here the CDR3 DNA reads TGTGCCATCAGACCCGTAGGTCTGCCAGAGACCCAGTACTTC.

A few counts support this clonotype. The V and J genes are TRBV4-1 and TRBJ1-3; TRBD1 is a possible D gene (6 bases). Germline V CDR1 and CDR2: MGHRA, YSYEKL. The CDR3 is made up of 16 amino acids. Trimming removed 4 bases from V and 0 bases from J, with 13 bases in between. CDR3 sequence: CASSRGAGGSGNTIYF. CDR3 DNA sequence: TGCGCCAGCAGCCGGGGGGCCGGGGGCTCTGGAAACACCATATATTTT.

The chain joins TRBV7-3 to TRBJ2-3; D is possibly TRBD1 (5 bases). CDR1 and CDR2 (germline): SGHTA, FQGTGA. Trimming left V 6 bases short and J 3 bases short, with 10 bases between. The CDR3 covers 13 residues. CDR3 coding DNA: TGTGCCAGCAGATCCCCAGGGACAGATACGCAGTATTTT. Translating it yields CASRSPGTDTQYF.

This clonotype has at least ten counts. The chain couples TRBV6-2 or TRBV6-3 to TRBJ2-3; 15 bases fit TRBD2. J was trimmed by 7 bases and V by 6 bases; bases with no gene match: 11. This CDR3 has 17 amino acids. CDR1 and CDR2 from the germline V gene are MNHEY and SVGEGT. CDR3 coding DNA: TGTGCCAGCAGACGAACAAGGACTAGCGGGAGGGAGTATACGCAGTATTTT. Protein: CASRRTRTSGREYTQYF.

This clonotype has at least ten counts. This sequence joins TRBV28 and TRBJ1-2; D remains unclear. Germline V lookup: CDR1 MDHEN, CDR2 SYDVKM. The V end lost 6 bases, the J end lost 0 bases, and 11 bases lay between the germline ends. The CDR3 runs 14 residues. The CDR3 here is CASSLQSANYGYTF. The CDR3 DNA is TGTGCCAGCAGCCTACAGAGCGCTAACTATGGCTACACCTTC.

The rearrangement links TRBV4-1 to TRBJ2-3; 10 nucleotides line up with TRBD2. J gave up 3 bases and V 0 bases, and 9 bases lay outside the gene matches. There are 18 residues in the CDR3. Germline CDR1 is MGHRA and CDR2 is YSYEKL. CDR3 in amino acids: CASSQELAASGGTDTQYF. For the CDR3, the DNA is TGCGCCAGCAGCCAAGAGCTTGCGGCTAGCGGGGGAACAGATACGCAGTATTTT.

This chain joins TRBV7-2 and TRBJ2-1, with 16 bases that match TRBD2. CDR1 and CDR2 from the germline V gene are SGHTA and FQGNSA. With V trimmed by 5 bases and J by 7 bases, 17 bases remained unmatched. The CDR3 runs 20 residues. The CDR3 is CASSRRVWGLAGGLGNEQFF. The DNA of the CDR3 is TGTGCCAGCAGCCGGAGGGTCTGGGGACTAGCGGGAGGGTTAGGTAATGAGCAGTTCTTC. The full variable domain, completed using reference TRBV7-2 and TRBJ2-1, is GAGVSQSPSNKVTEKGKDVELRCDPISGHTALYWYRQSLGQGLEFLIYFQGNSAPDKSGLPSDRFSAERTGGSVSTLTIQRTQQEDSAVYLCASSRRVWGLAGGLGNEQFFGPGTRLTVL.

In this sample, this clonotype turned up a few times. This chain links TRBV6-6 with TRBJ2-7, with D hard to call. V lost 2 bases, J lost 0 bases, and 11 bases lay in between. Germline V gene lookup returns CDR1 MNHNY and CDR2 SVGAGI (reference sequence). This CDR3 comprises 15 residues. CDR3 coding DNA: TGTGCCAGCAGTTACAGTCGACTTAGCTCCTACGAGCAGTACTTC. Translated, it gives CASSYSRLSSYEQYF.

A remark on this clonotype: This sequence may be a read error, since a much larger clone differs from it by one base. The chain couples TRBV28 to TRBJ1-5; TRBD1 is a possible D gene (6 bases). The germline CDR1 and CDR2 sequences are MDHEN and SYDVKM. The CDR3 extends over 14 amino acids. CDR3 amino acids: CASSFRQENQPRHF. CDR3 in DNA: TGTGCCAGCAGTTTCAGACAGGAAAATCAGCCCCGGCATTTT.